The entry below describes one T cell receptor (beta chain). Its antigen is still unknown. One base away there is no much larger clone; base qualities are not given. The CDR1 and CDR2 encoded by the germline V gene are MDHEN and SYDVKM. V trim: 5 bases; J trim: 2 bases; unmatched bases: 8. Measured from the cysteine to the phenylalanine, the CDR3 is 16 residues long. The only DNA kept is the CDR3, 48 bases in frame from the first base. The data were taken from a study of T cells in localized non-small cell lung cancer (dated by TCRdb to 2018 to 2020). About the full investigation: The study examined T cell repertoires in a few hundred patients with early-stage NSCLC and compared tumors with uninvolved tumor-adjacent lungs. The cohort comprised 236 treatment-naïve NSCLC patients with resected, localized lung tumors. A mean age of around 66 years was recorded for the NSCLC patients, of whom approximately 130 were male and some 99 were female. Study-wide conclusions, independent of this receptor: Uninvolved tumor-adjacent lung showed the highest T cell clonality, higher than tumor, which suggests more focused antigenic responses in the adjacent lung. Because multi-region tumor sequencing was not done, intratumor heterogeneity could not be ruled out. Since the design was exploratory, TCR variables were selected using unadjusted p-values with no false-discovery rate correction. Longer overall survival was associated with higher T cell density in blood, whereas shorter survival was associated with higher clonality in adjacent lung. A median of around 57 of the top 100 tumor clones were detected in paired uninvolved adjacent lung, and around 30 of these tumor clones were also found among the top 100 clones of the paired uninvolved adjacent lung.

At diagnosis, tumor, uninvolved tumor-adjacent lung and peripheral blood were collected and then preserved as a mix of FFPE and fresh-frozen material. For TCR repertoire profiling, the blood samples were analyzed as peripheral blood mononuclear cells. TCR beta CDR3 regions were sequenced from DNA using the immunoSEQ Assay. In the original analysis: To compute T cell density, TCR beta template counts were normalized to usable DNA, which was estimated by amplifying housekeeping genes. Using the preseqR package, richness was estimated by extrapolating to 120,000 templates for tissue samples and 400,000 templates for PBMC samples. Clonality was calculated as one minus Pielou's evenness. Tissue-enriched TCRs were identified by differential abundance testing using productive amino-acid clonotypes, minimum total count 5 and alpha 0.1. The Jaccard Index and the Morisita Overlap Index were used to measure how much the repertoires overlapped between compartments. GLIPH grouped TCR beta CDR3s together with public tetramer-defined viral CDR3s, and a viral motif had to include at least three viral sequences and show V-gene enrichment. TCRdb retrieved this table from immuneACCESS and kept in-frame rearrangements only. Not all clones are present; in checked studies, unresolved V genes account for under half, and no reason is known for the remainder. V and J calls and clone size are copied from that table; D and trimming were computed from the DNA. The sample includes tens of thousands of clones, with around 94% observed a single time. The biggest ten clones account for more than 5.5% of the sample.

The rearranged segments are TRBV28 and TRBJ2-1, with 8 bases in between that match TRBD2. Here the sequenced sample was peripheral blood, taken before any cancer treatment. This TCR derives from a female donor over 55 with stage I lung adenocarcinoma. In nucleotides, the sequence is TGTGCCAGCAGTCCACGGGGGGGGTGGACCTACAATGAGCAGTTCTTC. Translated, this is CASSPRGGWTYNEQFF.